A single sample is the source of the 9 T cell receptor beta chains below, sequenced in a study of Graves' ophthalmopathy and Graves' hyperthyroidism. Amplified TCR beta CDR3 regions were obtained using RNA transcripts as template. RT-PCR with HTBI primers came first, then second-round multiplex PCR. MiXCR, run by TCRdb on the multiplex PCR reads, gives a single entry per CDR3 protein. The sample includes approximately 480,000 distinct CDR3 sequences, about 15% of them seen just once. The sequencing sample was made of blood. The source of these receptors is a woman under 40 with Graves' ophthalmopathy.

This clonotype was found many times. The rearrangement uses TRBV5-1 and TRBJ2-5; 11 positions agree with TRBD2. V dropped 9 bases and J dropped 1; count of bases not matched to a gene: 8. The CDR3 totals 15 residues. Looked up from germline, CDR1 is SGHRS and CDR2 is YFSETQ. CDR3 loop: CAILRGLAAQETQYF. For the CDR3, the DNA is TGCGCCATCTTGCGGGGACTAGCGGCCCAAGAGACCCAGTACTTC.

This clonotype has more than one count but fewer than ten. The chain has TRBV12-3 or TRBV12-4 and TRBJ1-6; possible D gene TRBD1, 5 bases. V dropped 6 bases and J dropped 7 bases, with 10 bases sitting between them. There are 13 residues in the CDR3. The CDR3 DNA is TGTGCCAGCAGGAGGGGAGGGAATTCACCCCTCCACTTT. Residues: CASRRGGNSPLHF.

This clonotype was recorded many times. This chain links TRBV27 with TRBJ1-2; D gene uncertain. Between the trimmed V and J ends, which lost 6 bases and 4 bases, there was a span of 18 bases. Germline V gene data show CDR1 as MNHEY and CDR2 as SMNVEV (reference sequence). CDR3 length equals 15 residues. Written as DNA, the CDR3 is TGTGCCAGCAGCAACTCTCCCCCGGATCCCTATGGCTACACCTTC. Amino acids: CASSNSPPDPYGYTF.

This clonotype came up many times. The chain has TRBV28 and TRBJ2-7; 7 bases match TRBD2. The CDR3 has 13 residues. V shed 6 bases, J shed 0 bases, and the junction held 2 bases outside the gene matches. CDR1 and CDR2 from the germline V gene are MDHEN and SYDVKM. CDR3: CASRTSVSYEQYF. For the CDR3, the DNA is TGTGCCAGCAGAACTAGCGTCTCCTACGAGCAGTACTTC.

This clonotype was recorded at least ten times. The V gene is TRBV10-3, the J gene TRBJ1-6; D unclear. The CDR3 covers 15 residues. Deletions cut 2 bases from V and 9 bases from J, with 14 bases between. Germline CDR1 and CDR2: ENHRY and SYGVKD. DNA of the CDR3: TGTGCCATCAGTGAGGCAAAGACCTTGGGTTCACCCCTCCACTTT. Amino acid sequence: CAISEAKTLGSPLHF.

This clonotype has a count of ten or more. This chain connects TRBV14 to TRBJ2-7; D ambiguous. Germline V gene lookup returns CDR1 SGHDN and CDR2 FVKESK. The CDR3 sequence is 14 residues long. The germline V and J ends were trimmed by 5 bases and 2 bases, with 13 bases remaining between them. CDR3 in DNA: TGTGCCAGCAGCAAAGTGGCGGACCCCTACGAGCAGTACTTC. Translated: CASSKVADPYEQYF.

This sequence joins TRBV3-1 and TRBJ1-1, with no clear D. In germline, CDR1 is LGHDT, CDR2 YNNKEL (reference sequence). This CDR3 comprises 12 residues. V shed 6 bases and J shed 3 bases, with 8 bases lying between them. This CDR3 is CASRLGYTEAFF. For the CDR3, the DNA is TGTGCCAGCAGGTTGGGGTACACTGAAGCTTTCTTT.

This clonotype was observed at least ten times. This rearrangement joins TRBV28 to TRBJ2-7; no definite D call. The CDR3 has 14 amino acids. Germline V gene lookup returns CDR1 MDHEN and CDR2 SYDVKM. V was trimmed by 2 bases and J by 1 base, leaving 9 bases between them. This chain's CDR3 is CASSLPTFSYEQYF. In nucleotides, the CDR3 is TGTGCCAGCAGTTTACCCACATTTTCCTACGAGCAGTACTTC.

This clonotype was seen repeatedly, ten times or more. Lacking the conserved final phenylalanine or tryptophan, this CDR3 likely reflects a read error. CDR3 in DNA: TGTGCCAGCAGCTTAGATCCAGGGCGGAACACTGAAGCTTTCCTT. Encoded protein: CASSLDPGRNTEAFL. The gene calls are TRBV11-2 and TRBJ1-1; the D gene is possibly TRBD1 (5 bases). CDR3 length: 15 amino acids. In germline, CDR1 is SGHAT, CDR2 FQNNGV. The V end lost 0 bases, the J end lost 1 base, and 9 bases lay between the germline ends.